This passage covers 4 T cell receptor beta chains from one sample sequenced in a study of T-cell memory formation after mild COVID-19. TCRdb reprocessed the 5' RACE reads via MiXCR and lists one record per CDR3 protein. The repertoire holds roughly 380,000 distinct CDR3 sequences, with approximately 27% as singletons. The sample was PBMCs or a T cell subset sorted from them (not recorded which). The receptors were sampled from an adult woman who had mild COVID-19 (a few samples of this study predate the infection). Cell type and time point are not known.

The chain uses TRBV12-3 or TRBV12-4 and TRBJ1-2; 9 nucleotides match TRBD1. V lost 6 bases, J lost 6 bases, and 11 bases stayed unmatched. CDR3 length: 15 residues. Written as DNA, the CDR3 is TGTGCCAGCAGGACCCTTAACGGACAGGGGAATGGCTACACCTTC. Its translation: CASRTLNGQGNGYTF.

This chain joins TRBV12-3 or TRBV12-4 and TRBJ1-2, with D hard to call. The CDR3 runs 16 residues. Trimming cost V 3 bases and J 0 bases, with 14 bases left between them. Here the CDR3 reads CASSFETLGPNYGYTF. In DNA form, the CDR3 reads TGTGCCAGCAGTTTTGAGACCTTGGGCCCTAACTATGGCTACACCTTC.

The chain couples TRBV20-1 to TRBJ2-1; the match to TRBD2 covers 10 bases. V dropped 1 base and J dropped 2; count of bases not matched to a gene: 5. The germline V gene has CDR1 DFQATT and CDR2 SNEGSKA (reference sequence). There are 16 residues in the CDR3. CDR3 amino acids: CSARALSGGTYNEQFF. In DNA form, the CDR3 reads TGCAGTGCTAGAGCACTTAGCGGGGGGACCTACAATGAGCAGTTCTTC.

The chain combines TRBV6-5 with TRBJ2-5; 8 bases align to TRBD2. Germline values: CDR1 MNHEY, CDR2 SVGAGI. Trimming cost V 0 bases and J 4 bases; bases outside gene matches: 4. The CDR3 is 15 amino acids. CDR3 in DNA: TGTGCCAGCAGTTACTCAGGGCTAGCGGGAGAGACCCAGTACTTC. Protein sequence: CASSYSGLAGETQYF.